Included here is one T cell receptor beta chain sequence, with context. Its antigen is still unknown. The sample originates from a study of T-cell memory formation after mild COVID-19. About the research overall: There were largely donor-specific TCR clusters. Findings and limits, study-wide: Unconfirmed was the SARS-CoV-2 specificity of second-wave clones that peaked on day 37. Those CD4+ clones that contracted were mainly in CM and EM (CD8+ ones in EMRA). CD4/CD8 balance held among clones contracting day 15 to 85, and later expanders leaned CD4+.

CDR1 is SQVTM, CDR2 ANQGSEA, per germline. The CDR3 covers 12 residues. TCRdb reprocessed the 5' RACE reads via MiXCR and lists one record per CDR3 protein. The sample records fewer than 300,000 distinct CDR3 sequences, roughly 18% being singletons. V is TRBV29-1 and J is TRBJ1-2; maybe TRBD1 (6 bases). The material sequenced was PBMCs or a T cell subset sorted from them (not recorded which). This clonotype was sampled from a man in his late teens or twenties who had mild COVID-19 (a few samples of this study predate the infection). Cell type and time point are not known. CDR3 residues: CTVRGSRDGYTF. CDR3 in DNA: TGCACCGTCAGGGGCAGTAGAGATGGCTACACCTTC.